A single sample is the source of the 10 T cell receptor beta chains below, sequenced in a study of T cells in Graves' hyperthyroidism and ophthalmopathy. TCR beta CDR3 regions were amplified from RNA. The primer set for the first-round RT-PCR of the TCR CDR3 was HTBI. A single record per CDR3 protein comes from TCRdb applying MiXCR to the multiplex PCR reads. The repertoire consists of 650,000 to 800,000 distinct CDR3 sequences, with about 45% occurring once and the leading ten covering roughly 7.2%. What was sequenced was peripheral blood or thyroid tissue (not recorded which). Receptor source: an adult man with Graves' disease, either hyperthyroidism or ophthalmopathy (not recorded which).

The chain joins TRBV7-2 to TRBJ2-6; D unresolved. Trimming stripped 3 bases from V and 1 base from J, with 10 bases between. The V gene's germline CDR1 is SGHTA and CDR2 FQGNSA. This CDR3 region has 16 residues. The CDR3 region is CASSFYQRSGANVLTF. The CDR3 nucleotides read TGTGCCAGCAGCTTCTACCAGAGATCTGGGGCCAACGTCCTGACTTTC.

Here the CDR3 DNA reads TGTGCCAGTGGATCGGGGGTTAATCAGCCCCAGCATTTT. It yields the protein CASGSGVNQPQHF. The rearrangement links TRBV9 to TRBJ1-5; possibly TRBD1 for D (5 bases). V lost 8 bases, J lost 4 bases, and 13 bases lay in between. This CDR3 has 13 amino acids. Germline CDR1 reads SGDLS; CDR2 reads YYNGEE.

The gene calls are TRBV7-8 and TRBJ1-4; 8 nucleotides line up with TRBD1. The V segment lost 5 bases and the J segment 5 bases; nucleotides outside the gene matches: 10. This CDR3 region has 16 residues. Per the germline V gene, CDR1 is SGHVS and CDR2 is FQNEAQ. CDR3 DNA: TGTGCCAGCAGCCCCCTCGGACAGGGACGAAATGAAAAACTGTTTTTT. Translated: CASSPLGQGRNEKLFF.

This clonotype was recorded at least ten times. V and J are TRBV11-2 and TRBJ1-6; 7 nucleotides agree with TRBD1. The germline gives CDR1 SGHAT, CDR2 FQNNGV. This CDR3 spans 15 amino acids. Trimming removed 4 bases from V and 6 bases from J; junction bases left unmatched: 6. The chain's CDR3 is CASSSRQGFNSPLHF. The CDR3 nucleotides read TGTGCCAGCAGCTCGCGACAGGGATTTAATTCACCCCTCCACTTT.

This clonotype has more than one count but fewer than ten. V gene TRBV9 combines with J gene TRBJ1-2; D remains ambiguous. The CDR3 totals 13 residues. CDR1 SGDLS and CDR2 YYNGEE come from the germline V gene. Deletions cut 5 bases from V and 5 bases from J, with 13 bases between. The CDR3 region is CASSATDLYGYTF. DNA for the CDR3: TGTGCCAGCAGTGCAACGGATCTTTATGGCTACACCTTC.

This clonotype was recorded at least ten times. This sequence joins TRBV2 and TRBJ2-2; a possible D gene is TRBD2 (6 bases). Germline V CDR1 and CDR2: SNHLY, FYNNEI. The CDR3 consists of 13 residues. Trimming left V 6 bases short and J 1 base short, with 6 bases between. The CDR3 DNA follows: TGTGCCAGCAGAGCGGGGAACACCGGGGAGCTGTTTTTT. It yields the protein CASRAGNTGELFF.

A note on this clonotype: A much larger clone lies one base from this, so it may be a read error. The CDR3 region is CAISKNTEAFF. The CDR3 nucleotides read TGTGCCATCAGCAAGAACACTGAAGCTTTCTTT. This sequence joins TRBV10-3 and TRBJ1-1; no definite D call. V shed 6 bases and J shed 1 base, with 3 bases lying between them. The V gene's germline CDR1 is ENHRY and CDR2 SYGVKD. The CDR3 is 11 amino acids.

This clonotype showed up many times. The rearrangement links TRBV29-1 to TRBJ1-2; 7 bases agree with TRBD1. J was trimmed by 9 bases and V by 2 bases; bases with no gene match: 6. CDR3 length: 12 residues. Looked up from germline, CDR1 is SQVTM and CDR2 is ANQGSEA. CDR3 DNA sequence: TGCAGCGTTGAAAACAGGGGATTCAGCTACACCTTC. This codes for CSVENRGFSYTF. Full variable domain (remainder filled in from reference TRBV29-1 and TRBJ1-2): SAVISQKPSRDICQRGTSLTIQCQVDSQVTMMFWYRQQPGQSLTLIATANQGSEATYESGFVIDKFPISRPNLTFSTLTVSNMSPEDSSIYLCSVENRGFSYTFGSGTRLTVV.

V gene TRBV5-1 combines with J gene TRBJ1-4, with a weak D call TRBD1 (5 bases). The CDR3 is made up of 14 amino acids. Germline V gene lookup returns CDR1 SGHRS and CDR2 YFSETQ. V gave up 6 bases and J gave up 4 bases, with 13 bases separating them. CDR3 residues: CASTLTDLNEKLFF. Here the CDR3 DNA reads TGCGCCAGCACCCTGACAGACCTTAATGAAAAACTGTTTTTT.

The chain has TRBV6-1 and TRBJ1-1; D is ambiguous. V was pared by 6 bases and J by 1 base, with 15 bases between. The CDR3 spans 15 residues. From germline, CDR1 is MNHNS and CDR2 SASEGT. The CDR3 DNA reads as TGTGCCAGCAGACAATATTGGGGTCCGAACACTGAAGCTTTCTTT. Its translation: CASRQYWGPNTEAFF.